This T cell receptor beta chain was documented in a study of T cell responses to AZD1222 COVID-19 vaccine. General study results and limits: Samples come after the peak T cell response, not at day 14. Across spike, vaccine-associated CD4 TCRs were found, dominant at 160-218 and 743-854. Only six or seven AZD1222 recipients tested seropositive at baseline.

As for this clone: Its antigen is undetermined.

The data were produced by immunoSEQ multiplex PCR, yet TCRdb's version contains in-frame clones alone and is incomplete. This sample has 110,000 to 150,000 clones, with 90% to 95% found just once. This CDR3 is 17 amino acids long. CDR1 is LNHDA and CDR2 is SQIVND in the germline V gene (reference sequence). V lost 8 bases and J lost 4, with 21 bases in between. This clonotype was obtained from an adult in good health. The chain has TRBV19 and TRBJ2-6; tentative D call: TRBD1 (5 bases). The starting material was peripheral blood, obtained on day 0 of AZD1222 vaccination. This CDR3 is CASSGGQFPSGANVLTF. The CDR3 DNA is TGTGCCAGTTCGGGCGGACAATTCCCCTCGGGGGCCAACGTCCTGACTTTC.